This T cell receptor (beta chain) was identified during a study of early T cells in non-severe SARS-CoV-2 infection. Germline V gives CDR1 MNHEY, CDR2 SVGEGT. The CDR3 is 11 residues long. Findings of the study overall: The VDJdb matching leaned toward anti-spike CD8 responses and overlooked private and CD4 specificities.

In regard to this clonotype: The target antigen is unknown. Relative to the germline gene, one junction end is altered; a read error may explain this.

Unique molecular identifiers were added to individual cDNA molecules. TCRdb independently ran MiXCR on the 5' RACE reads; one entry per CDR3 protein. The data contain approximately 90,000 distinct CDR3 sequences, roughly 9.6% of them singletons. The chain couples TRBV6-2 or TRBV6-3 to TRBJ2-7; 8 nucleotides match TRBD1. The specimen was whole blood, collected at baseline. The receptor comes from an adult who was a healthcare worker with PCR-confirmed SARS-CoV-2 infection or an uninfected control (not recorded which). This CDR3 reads CASSYGTGMHF. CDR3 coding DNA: TGTGCCAGCAGTTACGGGACAGGTATGCACTTC.